In its sample, the clone carrying this TCR beta chain is medium-sized (0.01 to 0.1%). Its cognate antigen is unknown. CDR1 and CDR2 from the germline V gene are SGHVS and FQNEAQ. The V segment lost 5 bases and the J segment 7 bases; nucleotides outside the gene matches: 7. The CDR3 has 14 amino acids. This specimen comes from a study of regulatory dendritic cells for organ transplantation. Study results and caveats: Among resting subsets, memory CD8+ cells contained the most alloreactive clonotypes.

This table comes from immunoSEQ multiplex PCR, and its TCRdb copy is limited to in-frame clones, with some not included. The sample contains under 25,000 clones, 74% of which appear only once. The gene calls are TRBV7-8 and TRBJ1-4; TRBD1 aligns across 7 bases. Sequences were obtained from memory CD4+ T cells from blood. Regarding subset: CD45RO+ memory T cells. The TCR comes from a human donor in good health. CDR3 coding DNA: TGTGCCAGCAGCGGAAGGGGGCGCGGTGAAAAACTGTTTTTT. Residues: CASSGRGRGEKLFF.